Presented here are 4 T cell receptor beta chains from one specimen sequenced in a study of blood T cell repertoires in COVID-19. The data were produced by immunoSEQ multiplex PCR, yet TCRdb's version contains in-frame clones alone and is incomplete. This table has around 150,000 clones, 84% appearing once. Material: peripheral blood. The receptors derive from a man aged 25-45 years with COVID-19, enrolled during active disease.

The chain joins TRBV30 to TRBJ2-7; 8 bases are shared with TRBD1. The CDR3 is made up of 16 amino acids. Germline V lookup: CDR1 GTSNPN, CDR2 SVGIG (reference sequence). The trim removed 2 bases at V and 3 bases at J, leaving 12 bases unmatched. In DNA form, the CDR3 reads TGTGCCTGGAGTAATTTCGGGACAGGTCTCTACTACGAGCAGTACTTC. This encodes CAWSNFGTGLYYEQYF.

CDR3 sequence reads: CASSSTLRDTYF. Here the CDR3 DNA reads TGTGCCAGCAGCTCGACACTCCGGGACACCTACTTC. This rearrangement joins TRBV7-9 to TRBJ2-7; D may be TRBD1 (6 bases). The CDR3 contains 12 residues. V was shortened by 4 bases and J by 13 bases, with 17 bases between the two germline ends. Germline values: CDR1 SEHNR, CDR2 FQNEAQ (reference sequence).

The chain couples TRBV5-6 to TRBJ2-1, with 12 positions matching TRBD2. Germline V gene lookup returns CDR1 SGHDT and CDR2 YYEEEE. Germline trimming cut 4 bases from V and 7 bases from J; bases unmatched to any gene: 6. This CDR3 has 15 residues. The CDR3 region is CASSPTSGGTNEQFF. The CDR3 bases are TGTGCCAGCAGCCCCACTAGCGGGGGGACAAATGAGCAGTTCTTC.

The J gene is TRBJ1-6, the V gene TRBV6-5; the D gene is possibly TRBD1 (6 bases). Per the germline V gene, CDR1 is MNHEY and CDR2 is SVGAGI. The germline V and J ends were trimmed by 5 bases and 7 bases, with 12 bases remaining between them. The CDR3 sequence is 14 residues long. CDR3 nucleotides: TGTGCCAGCAGTCCTACAGGGCGAAATTCACCCCTCCACTTT. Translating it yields CASSPTGRNSPLHF.